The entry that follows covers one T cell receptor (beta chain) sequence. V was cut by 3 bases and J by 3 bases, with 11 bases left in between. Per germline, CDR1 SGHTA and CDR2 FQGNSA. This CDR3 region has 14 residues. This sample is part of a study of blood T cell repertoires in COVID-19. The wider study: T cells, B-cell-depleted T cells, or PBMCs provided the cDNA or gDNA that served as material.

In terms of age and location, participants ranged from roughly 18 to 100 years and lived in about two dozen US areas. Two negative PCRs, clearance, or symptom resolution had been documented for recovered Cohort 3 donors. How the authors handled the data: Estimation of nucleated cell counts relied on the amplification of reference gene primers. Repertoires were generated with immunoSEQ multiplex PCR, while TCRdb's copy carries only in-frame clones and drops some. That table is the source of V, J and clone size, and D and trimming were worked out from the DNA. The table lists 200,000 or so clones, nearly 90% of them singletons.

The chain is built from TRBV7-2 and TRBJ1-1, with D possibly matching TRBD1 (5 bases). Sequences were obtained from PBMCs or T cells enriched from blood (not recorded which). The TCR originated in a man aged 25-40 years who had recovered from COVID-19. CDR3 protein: CASSFVGGYTEAFF. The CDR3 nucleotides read TGTGCCAGCAGCTTCGTCGGGGGGTACACTGAAGCTTTCTTT.